A selection of T cell receptor beta chains follows, all from one sample in a study of graft-versus-host responses after intestinal transplantation. Clones were sequenced by immunoSEQ multiplex PCR, and TCRdb holds only the in-frame ones, with some missing. The data contain around 25,000 clones, roughly 80% of them singletons. The sequenced sample was PBMCs, obtained about 28 days after intestinal transplant. The receptors shown here come from a human patient who received an intestinal transplant, so some T cells may come from the graft donor. CDR3s include the opening cysteine and the closing phenylalanine or tryptophan. The D gene is left open where the match is weak. Expanded clones get a size class; other rows say once, few or many, or leave the size out.

NA	TRBV5-6	TRBD1	TRBJ2-5	TGTGCCAGCAGCCCGACAGGGGTGGGAGAGACCCAGTACTTC	CASSPTGVGETQYF
once	TRBV9	TRBD2	TRBJ2-1	TGTGCCAGCAGCGTAGATCCGACTAGCTTCAATGAGCAGTTCTTC	CASSVDPTSFNEQFF
NA	TRBV19	NA	TRBJ1-4	TGTGCCAGTAGTACGGGCGGTGGAAAACTGTTTTTT	CASSTGGGKLFF
NA	TRBV6-6	NA	TRBJ2-2	TGTGCCAGCAGTTACTCGAATCGGGCCGGGGAGCTGTTTTTT	CASSYSNRAGELFF
NA	TRBV5-1	NA	TRBJ2-2	TGCGCCAGCAGCTCGTCAACAGGGAGCACCGGGGAGCTGTTTTTT	CASSSSTGSTGELFF
NA	TRBV7-3	NA	TRBJ2-1	TGTGCCAGCAGCCCCCGGCAATCGGATAGCGATGAGCAGTTCTTC	CASSPRQSDSDEQFF
few	TRBV10-3	TRBD1	TRBJ2-1	TGTGCCATCAGTGAGTCGGGACAGGGGGCGCGGAATGAGCAGTTCTTC	CAISESGQGARNEQFF
NA	TRBV19	TRBD1	TRBJ2-7	TGTGCCAGTAGCCTTTCAGGGACAGTGACAACCTACGAGCAGTACTTC	CASSLSGTVTTYEQYF
NA	TRBV2	NA	TRBJ1-5	TGTGCCAGCAGTGAGCGGGGGCCTAGTCAGCCCCAGCATTTT	CASSERGPSQPQHF
NA	TRBV6-1	NA	TRBJ1-2	TGTGCCAGCGATGGCTCCAGGGGATCCAATGGCTACACCTTC	CASDGSRGSNGYTF
NA	TRBV9	NA	TRBJ1-4	TGTGCCAGCAGCCCCGGGCGGGCGCCTAATGAAAAACTGTTTTTT	CASSPGRAPNEKLFF
NA	TRBV2	NA	TRBJ2-2	TGTGCCAGCAGTGAAGTCCCCATAGAATCGAACACCGGGGAGCTGTTTTTT	CASSEVPIESNTGELFF
few	TRBV5-1	NA	TRBJ2-1	TGCGCCAGCAGCTTGGGAGGGGGCTCCTACAATGAGCAGTTCTTC	CASSLGGGSYNEQFF
NA	TRBV28	TRBD2	TRBJ2-1	TGTGCCAGCAGCCCCGAGGGACTAGCGGGAGAAAATGAGCAGTTCTTC	CASSPEGLAGENEQFF
NA	TRBV6-5	NA	TRBJ1-1	TGTGCCAGCACCCGGACAGCCGGGATGAACACTGAAGCTTTCTTT	CASTRTAGMNTEAFF
NA	TRBV27	TRBD2	TRBJ2-2	TGTGCCAGCAGTTTTCGCCGCTTTGCGGGGGGCACCGGGGAGCTGTTTTTT	CASSFRRFAGGTGELFF
NA	TRBV10-1	TRBD1	TRBJ2-7	TGCGCCAGCAGTTGGGACAGGGTACCCTACGAGCAGTACTTC	CASSWDRVPYEQYF